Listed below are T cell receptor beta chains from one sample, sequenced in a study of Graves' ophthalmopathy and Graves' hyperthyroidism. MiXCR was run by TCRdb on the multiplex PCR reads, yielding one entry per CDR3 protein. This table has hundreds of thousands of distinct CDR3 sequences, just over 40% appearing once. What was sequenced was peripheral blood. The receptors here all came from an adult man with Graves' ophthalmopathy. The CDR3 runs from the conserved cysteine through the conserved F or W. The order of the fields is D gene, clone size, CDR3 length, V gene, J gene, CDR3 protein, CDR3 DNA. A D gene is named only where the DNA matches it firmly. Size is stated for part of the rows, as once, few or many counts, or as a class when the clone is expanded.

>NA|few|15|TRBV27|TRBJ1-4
CASSDLGGLNEKLFF
TGTGCCAGCAGTGACCTAGGGGGTTTAAATGAAAAACTGTTTTTT
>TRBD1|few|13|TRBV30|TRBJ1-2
CAWSVQDRGPSTF
TGTGCCTGGAGTGTACAGGACAGGGGGCCGAGTACCTTC
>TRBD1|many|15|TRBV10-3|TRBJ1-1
CASNLRGQMNTEAFF
TGTGCCTCCAACCTCAGGGGACAGATGAACACTGAAGCTTTCTTT
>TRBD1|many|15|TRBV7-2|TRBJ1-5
CASSGGTGPNQPQHF
TGTGCCAGCAGCGGAGGGACAGGACCTAATCAGCCCCAGCATTTT
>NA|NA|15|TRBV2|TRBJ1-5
CASSVGLAGGQPQHF
TGTGCCAGCAGTGTCGGACTAGCGGGGGGTCAGCCCCAGCATTTT
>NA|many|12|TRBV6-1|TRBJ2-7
CASSEARGEQYF
TGTGCCAGCAGTGAAGCGAGAGGCGAGCAGTACTTC
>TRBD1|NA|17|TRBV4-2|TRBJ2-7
CASSQQPGTGVSYEQYF
TGTGCCAGCAGCCAACAGCCGGGGACAGGGGTGTCCTACGAGCAGTACTTC
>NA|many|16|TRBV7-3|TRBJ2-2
CASSLTQQVDTGELFF
TGTGCCAGCAGCTTAACGCAGCAGGTCGACACCGGGGAGCTGTTTTTT
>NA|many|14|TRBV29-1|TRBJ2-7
CSVEIGGLNYEQYF
TGCAGCGTTGAAATAGGGGGGTTGAACTACGAGCAGTACTTC
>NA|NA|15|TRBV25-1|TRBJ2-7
CASSERGGTLYEQYF
TGTGCCAGCAGTGAACGCGGCGGGACCCTCTACGAGCAGTACTTC
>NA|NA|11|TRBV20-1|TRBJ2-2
CSARGDGELFF
TGCAGTGCTAGAGGAGACGGGGAGCTGTTTTTT
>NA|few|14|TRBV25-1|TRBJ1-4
CASSLMEPGEKLFF
TGTGCCAGCAGTTTGATGGAACCAGGGGAAAAACTGTTTTTT
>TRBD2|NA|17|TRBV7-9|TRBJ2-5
CASSPGGLAGNQETQYF
TGTGCCAGCAGCCCTGGCGGACTAGCGGGGAACCAAGAGACCCAGTACTTC
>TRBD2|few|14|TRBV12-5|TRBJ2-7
CASGIGRAPYEQYF
TGTGCTAGTGGGATAGGGAGGGCACCCTACGAGCAGTACTTC
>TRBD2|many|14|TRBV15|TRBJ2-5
CATSRIAGEETQYF
TGTGCCACCAGCAGAATAGCGGGAGAAGAGACCCAGTACTTC
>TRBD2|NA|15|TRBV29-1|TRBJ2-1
CSVIRASGEYNEQFF
TGCAGCGTTATTCGCGCTAGCGGGGAATACAATGAGCAGTTCTTC
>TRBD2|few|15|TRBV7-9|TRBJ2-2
CASSPGQGGSGELFF
TGTGCCAGCAGCCCTGGTCAGGGAGGGTCCGGGGAGCTGTTTTTT
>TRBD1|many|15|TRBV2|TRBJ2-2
CASGDRSMHTGELFF
TGTGCCAGTGGGGACAGGTCGATGCACACCGGGGAGCTGTTTTTT
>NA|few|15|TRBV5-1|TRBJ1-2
CASSLEGRTNYGYTF
TGTGCCAGCAGCTTAGAGGGGCGGACTAACTATGGCTACACCTTC
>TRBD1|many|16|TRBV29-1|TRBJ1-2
CSVDALGQGGSYGYTF
TGCAGCGTTGATGCCTTGGGACAGGGAGGATCTTATGGCTACACCTTC
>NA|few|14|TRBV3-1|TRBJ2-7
CASSQDAGTGEQYF
TGTGCCAGCAGCCAAGATGCGGGGACGGGCGAGCAGTACTTC
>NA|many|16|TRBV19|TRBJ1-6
CASSNRRSSYNSPLHF
TGTGCCAGTAGTAACAGGCGGAGCTCCTATAATTCACCCCTCCACTTT
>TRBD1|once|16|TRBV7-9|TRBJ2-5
CASSRGVGQGAETQYF
TGTGCCAGCAGCCGTGGAGTGGGACAGGGGGCCGAGACCCAGTACTTC
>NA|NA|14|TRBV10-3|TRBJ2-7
CATKSDRSLYEQYF
TGTGCCACCAAGTCCGACCGATCCCTCTACGAGCAGTACTTC
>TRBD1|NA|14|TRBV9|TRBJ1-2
CASSQEWTGIGYTF
TGTGCCAGCAGCCAAGAGTGGACAGGGATTGGCTACACCTTC
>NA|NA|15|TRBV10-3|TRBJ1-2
CAISDRTDRYYGYTF
TGTGCCATCAGTGACCGGACGGACAGATACTATGGCTACACCTTC
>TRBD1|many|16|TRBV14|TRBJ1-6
CASSSQGQGANSPLHF
TGTGCCAGCAGCTCTCAGGGACAGGGGGCTAATTCACCCCTCCACTTT
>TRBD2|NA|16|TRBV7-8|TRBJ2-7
CASSQTTSGNFHEQYF
TGTGCCAGCAGCCAAACAACTAGCGGGAACTTCCACGAGCAGTACTTC
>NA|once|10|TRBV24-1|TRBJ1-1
CAPANTEAFF
TGTGCCCCAGCGAACACTGAAGCTTTCTTT